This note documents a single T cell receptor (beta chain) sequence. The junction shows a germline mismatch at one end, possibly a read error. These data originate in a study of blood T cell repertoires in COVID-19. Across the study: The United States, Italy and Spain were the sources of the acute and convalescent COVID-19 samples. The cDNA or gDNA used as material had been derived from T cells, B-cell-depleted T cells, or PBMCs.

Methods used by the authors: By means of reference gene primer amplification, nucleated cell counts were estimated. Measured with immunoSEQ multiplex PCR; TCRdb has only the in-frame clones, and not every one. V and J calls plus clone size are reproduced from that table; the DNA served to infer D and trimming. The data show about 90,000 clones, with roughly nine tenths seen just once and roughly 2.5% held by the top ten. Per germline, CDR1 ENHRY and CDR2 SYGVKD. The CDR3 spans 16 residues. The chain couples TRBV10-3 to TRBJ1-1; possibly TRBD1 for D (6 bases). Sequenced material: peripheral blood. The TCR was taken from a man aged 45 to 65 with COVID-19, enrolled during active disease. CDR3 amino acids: CAISEYMTGRNTEAFF. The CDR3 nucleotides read TGTGCCATCAGCGAGTACATGACAGGCAGGAACACTGAAGCTTTCTTT.